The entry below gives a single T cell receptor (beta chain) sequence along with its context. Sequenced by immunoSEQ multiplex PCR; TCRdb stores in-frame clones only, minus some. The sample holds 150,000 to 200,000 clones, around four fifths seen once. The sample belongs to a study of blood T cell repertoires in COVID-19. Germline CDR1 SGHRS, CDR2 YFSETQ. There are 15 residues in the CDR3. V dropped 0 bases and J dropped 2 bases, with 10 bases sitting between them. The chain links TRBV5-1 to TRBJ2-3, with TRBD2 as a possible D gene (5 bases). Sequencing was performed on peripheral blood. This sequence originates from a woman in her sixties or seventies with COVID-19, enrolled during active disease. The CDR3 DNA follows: TGCGCCAGCAGCTTGGCCGGGGATACCACAGATACGCAGTATTTT. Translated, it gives CASSLAGDTTDTQYF.